These 6 T cell receptor beta chains share one sample of origin, sequenced in a study of OX40 agonist ivuxolimab in advanced cancers. Assay: immunoSEQ multiplex PCR; the TCRdb copy retains only in-frame clones and omits some. Seen here are 40,000 to 65,000 clones, about 88% observed once, and the top ten hold 1.5%. The material sequenced was CD4+ or CD8+ T cells sorted from blood, taken in a trial of the OX40 agonist ivuxolimab. These receptors all come from an adult with an advanced solid tumor such as melanoma, head and neck, liver or kidney cancer.

The CDR3 here is CASQSGGAGANVLTF. The CDR3 nucleotides are TGTGCCAGTCAATCAGGGGGAGCGGGGGCCAACGTCCTGACTTTC. This chain links TRBV19 with TRBJ2-6; 7 nucleotides align to TRBD1. The ends lost 8 bases at V and 4 bases at J; junction bases unmatched: 8. Per germline, CDR1 LNHDA and CDR2 SQIVND (reference sequence). The CDR3 runs 15 residues.

This chain connects TRBV10-3 to TRBJ2-5, with D perhaps TRBD1 (6 bases). The CDR3 contains 15 residues. Trimming removed 6 bases from V and 0 bases from J, with 14 bases in between. Per the germline V gene, CDR1 is ENHRY and CDR2 is SYGVKD. In nucleotides, the CDR3 is TGTGCCATCAGAGCTCAAACAGGGTACCAAGAGACCCAGTACTTC. Translation gives CAIRAQTGYQETQYF.

The V call is TRBV5-1, the J call TRBJ2-2; 7 bases are shared with TRBD2. V shed 1 base and J 4 bases; nucleotides not matched to a gene: 7. The CDR3 is 16 amino acids. Germline CDR1 reads SGHRS; CDR2 reads YFSETQ. The CDR3 loop reads CASSLTSVGITGELFF. The CDR3 DNA is TGCGCCAGCAGCTTGACTAGCGTAGGAATCACCGGGGAGCTGTTTTTT.

This clone showed up just once. The V gene is TRBV30, the J gene TRBJ2-1; a possible D gene is TRBD2 (6 bases). The CDR3 consists of 13 residues. Trimming removed 4 bases from V and 1 base from J, with 8 bases in between. From germline, CDR1 is GTSNPN and CDR2 SVGIG (reference sequence). CDR3 region: CAWTTRSYNEQFF. Here the CDR3 DNA reads TGTGCCTGGACGACTAGGTCCTACAATGAGCAGTTCTTC. Full variable domain (outside the CDR3, taken from reference TRBV30 and TRBJ2-1): SQTIHQWPATLVQPVGSPLSLECTVEGTSNPNLYWYRQAAGRGLQLLFYSVGIGQISSEVPQNLSASRPQDRQFILSSKKLLLSDSGFYLCAWTTRSYNEQFFGPGTRLTVL.

This sequence joins TRBV6-5 and TRBJ1-2; 8 nucleotides line up with TRBD1. J gave up 5 bases and V 0 bases, and 5 bases lay outside the gene matches. The germline gives CDR1 MNHEY, CDR2 SVGAGI. The CDR3 runs 15 residues. Written as DNA, the CDR3 is TGTGCCAGCAGTTACTCAGACAGGGGACTATATGGCTACACCTTC. Translation gives CASSYSDRGLYGYTF.

The chain carries TRBV7-9 and TRBJ2-1; 8 bases are shared with TRBD1. V was clipped by 5 bases and J by 6 bases; unmatched bases: 3. CDR3 length equals 13 residues. Germline V gene sequence: CDR1 SEHNR, CDR2 FQNEAQ (reference sequence). CDR3 sequence reads: CASSIRGLNEQFF. As DNA, the CDR3 is TGTGCCAGCAGCATCAGGGGGCTCAATGAGCAGTTCTTC.